This T cell receptor (beta chain) was recovered during a study of Ad26.COV2.S vaccination and SARS-CoV-2 variants. Whole-study context: Dosing was one shot or two shots 56 days apart. General observations from the study: Placebo recipients had lower spike-specific TCR breadth than vaccine recipients.

This table comes from immunoSEQ multiplex PCR, and its TCRdb copy is limited to in-frame clones, with some not included. The sample has about 400,000 clones; 83% are singletons. As to treatment: around 19 received Ad26.COV2.S at low or high dose, single or two shots; several received placebo; per-sample allocation not given. Collection of samples fell on day 63 after the first vaccine or placebo injection. Germline V CDR1 and CDR2: GTSNPN, SVGIG (reference sequence). The CDR3 is made up of 12 amino acids. The germline V and J ends were trimmed by 3 bases and 5 bases, with 11 bases remaining between them. About this clone: Its matching antigen is unknown.

The origin of this receptor is a person aged 18-60 years who received the Ad26.COV2.S COVID-19 vaccine or a placebo. The chain combines TRBV30 with TRBJ2-7; D is possibly TRBD2 (7 bases). Sequences were derived from peripheral blood, sampled in a trial of Ad26.COV2.S vaccine versus placebo. The CDR3 nucleotides read TGTGCCTGGAGGGGGGGGCGGGACGAGCAGTACTTC. Translated, it gives CAWRGGRDEQYF.